The 29 T cell receptor beta chains in this list originate from one sample, sequenced in a study of human T cells and chemical hapten exposure (dated by TCRdb to about 2021). Library preparation was by RACE. TCRdb lists the instrument as NextSeq 500. In TCRdb, the public reads were trimmed at Q25 with fastp and aligned with MiXCR, with productive beta chains retained. Every distinct CDR3 protein forms one entry, paired with its most common genes and DNA. Within this sample are roughly 92,000 distinct CDR3 sequences, with about an eighth of them counted one time only. 3.2% of the sample rests with the top ten. The sample's time point, from its label and the paper: patch test 2, 6 weeks after DPC sensitization. In the paper's terms, the treatment or condition label means: therapeutic diphenylcyclopropenone sensitization with weekly scalp DPC. Material: whole blood, obtained in connection with sensitization to the hapten diphenylcyclopropenone (DPC). The receptors were sampled from a woman in her 40s with alopecia areata. Some clones in this sample may be carry-over from other donors' samples.

This clonotype has only a few counts. The chain combines TRBV30 with TRBJ2-1; 8 bases line up with TRBD2. The CDR3 extends over 14 amino acids. The V gene's germline CDR1 is GTSNPN and CDR2 SVGIG (reference sequence). The J segment lost 2 bases and the V segment lost 4 bases, leaving 4 bases of the junction unmatched. CDR3 nucleotide sequence: TGTGCCTGGATGGGCGGGGGGCCCTACAATGAGCAGTTCTTC. Translating it yields CAWMGGGPYNEQFF.

This clonotype was seen at least ten times. The V call is TRBV5-5, the J call TRBJ1-5, with D unresolved. V dropped 2 bases and J dropped 6 bases, with 15 bases sitting between them. There are 15 residues in the CDR3. CDR1 is SGHKS, CDR2 YYEKEE, per germline (reference sequence). DNA for the CDR3: TGTGCCAGCAGCTTCGGGGTCGGCGGCGGTCAGCCCCAGCATTTT. It yields the protein CASSFGVGGGQPQHF.

The chain carries TRBV7-2 and TRBJ2-1; TRBD2 agrees at 12 bases. Germline CDR1 is SGHTA and CDR2 is FQGNSA. After removal of 4 bases from V and 8 bases from J, the junction contained 12 bases not matched to a gene. CDR3 length: 17 residues. In DNA form, the CDR3 reads TGTGCCAGCAGCTCGGCCCCCGGACTAGCGGGATCTCATGAGCAGTTCTTC. Translating it yields CASSSAPGLAGSHEQFF.

Comment on this clonotype: A read error may explain this, as a much larger clone is one base away. The chain combines TRBV19 with TRBJ1-1; D gene ambiguous. This CDR3 is 14 amino acids long. CDR1 and CDR2 from the germline V gene are LNHDA and SQIVND (reference sequence). Trimming pared 3 bases from V and 1 base from J, leaving 9 bases between. As DNA, the CDR3 is TGTGCCAGTAGTATGGAACAGTCGAACACTGAAGCTTTCTTT. This encodes CASSMEQSNTEAFF.

This clonotype appeared many times. The rearrangement links TRBV7-2 to TRBJ2-4; possible D gene TRBD2, 5 bases. V was shortened by 5 bases and J by 1 base, with 12 bases between the two germline ends. Germline V gene lookup returns CDR1 SGHTA and CDR2 FQGNSA. The CDR3 covers 15 residues. CDR3 nucleotides: TGTGCCAGCAGCCCCCGGACGGGGGCCAAAAACATTCAGTACTTC. Translated, it gives CASSPRTGAKNIQYF.

The sample holds many counts of this clonotype. This rearrangement joins TRBV27 to TRBJ1-4; D not resolved. Germline CDR1 MNHEY, CDR2 SMNVEV (reference sequence). This CDR3 has 11 amino acids. Trimming cost V 8 bases and J 7 bases, with 8 bases left between them. CDR3 bases: TGTGCCAGCGGGTTAACTGAAAAACTGTTTTTT. The encoded protein is CASGLTEKLFF. Full variable domain (outside the CDR3, taken from reference TRBV27 and TRBJ1-4): EAQVTQNPRYLITVTGKKLTVTCSQNMNHEYMSWYRQDPGLGLRQIYYSMNVEVTDKGDVPEGYKVSRKEKRNFPLILESPSPNQTSLYFCASGLTEKLFFGSGTQLSVL.

The sample holds many counts of this clonotype. The V call is TRBV18, the J call TRBJ1-6, with D maybe TRBD1 (5 bases). Germline loops: CDR1 KGHSH, CDR2 LQKENI. V lost 1 base and J 7 bases, leaving 17 bases between the germline ends. CDR3 length: 17 amino acids. The CDR3 bases are TGTGCCAGCTCACCACTGGATATCGGGGGTACCAATTCACCCCTCCACTTT. The encoded protein is CASSPLDIGGTNSPLHF.

The chain uses TRBV10-3 and TRBJ1-2, with TRBD1 identical over 8 bases. Germline values: CDR1 ENHRY, CDR2 SYGVKD. V lost 8 bases and J lost 8; bases outside the gene matches: 13. This CDR3 region has 14 residues. The CDR3 loop is CAIHGTGPFGGYTF. The CDR3 DNA reads TGTGCCATCCATGGGACAGGCCCCTTCGGGGGCTACACCTTC.

The chain links TRBV11-3 to TRBJ2-1; 9 bases match TRBD1. The V gene end was trimmed by 5 bases and the J gene end by 5 bases; junction bases not matched to a gene: 7. The CDR3 spans 15 residues. The germline CDR1 and CDR2 sequences are SGHNT and YENEEA. The CDR3 nucleotides are TGTGCCAGCAGCCCCGGACAGGGGATGGACAATGAGCAGTTCTTC. Protein: CASSPGQGMDNEQFF.

The rearrangement joins TRBV6-5 to TRBJ2-7, with unresolved D. The CDR3 is 13 amino acids. V shed 2 bases and J shed 4 bases, with 9 bases lying between them. Per germline, CDR1 MNHEY and CDR2 SVGAGI. The DNA of the CDR3 is TGTGCCAGCAGTTACGTGGGAACATACGAGCAGTACTTC. It encodes CASSYVGTYEQYF.

This clonotype was found a few times. The chain has TRBV18 and TRBJ2-5, with D possibly matching TRBD1 (6 bases). CDR1 is KGHSH, CDR2 LQKENI, per germline. The V gene lost 0 bases and the J gene lost 2 bases, with 7 bases spanning the gap. The CDR3 has 14 amino acids. In DNA form, the CDR3 reads TGTGCCAGCTCACCACCGACAGGACAAGAGACCCAGTACTTC. It specifies CASSPPTGQETQYF. Complete variable domain (other parts from reference TRBV18 and TRBJ2-5): NAGVMQNPRHLVRRRGQEARLRCSPMKGHSHVYWYRQLPEEGLKFMVYLQKENIIDESGMPKERFSAEFPKEGPSILRIQQVVRGDSAAYFCASSPPTGQETQYFGPGTRLLVL.

V gene TRBV27 combines with J gene TRBJ1-2; D uncertain. The germline V gene encodes CDR1 MNHEY and CDR2 SMNVEV (reference sequence). The CDR3 has 14 amino acids. Trimming stripped 3 bases from V and 0 bases from J, with 8 bases between. The DNA of the CDR3 is TGTGCCAGCAGTTTCCGCAATACTAACTATGGCTACACCTTC. Amino acids: CASSFRNTNYGYTF.

This clonotype was detected many times. This chain links TRBV7-2 with TRBJ2-7, with 10 bases lining up with TRBD1. The germline gives CDR1 SGHTA, CDR2 FQGNSA. J gave up 4 bases and V 1 base, and 4 bases lay outside the gene matches. This CDR3 is 15 amino acids long. The CDR3 nucleotides read TGTGCCAGCAGCTTAGAAGGGACAGGGGTTTACGAGCAGTACTTC. This translates into CASSLEGTGVYEQYF.

This clonotype was picked up a small number of times. The chain combines TRBV20-1 with TRBJ2-7; 8 bases align to TRBD2. With 0 bases clipped from V and 5 bases from J, the junction kept 9 bases outside the gene matches. The CDR3 has 15 residues. The V gene's germline CDR1 is DFQATT and CDR2 SNEGSKA (reference sequence). CDR3 sequence (DNA): TGCAGTGCTAGAGACCCGAACGGGAGGGCCCACGAGCAGTACTTC. This sequence encodes CSARDPNGRAHEQYF.

The genes are TRBV19 and TRBJ2-1; D is possibly TRBD1 (5 bases). V was clipped by 0 bases and J by 14 bases, with 11 bases between them. CDR1 and CDR2 (germline): LNHDA, SQIVND (reference sequence). This CDR3 comprises 12 residues. In nucleotides, the CDR3 is TGTGCCAGTAGTATAGATCCCAGGGTAAAGTTCTTC. Its protein product is CASSIDPRVKFF.

This clonotype was picked up many times. The chain uses TRBV19 and TRBJ1-5; no clear D gene. The CDR3 totals 14 residues. The germline V gene encodes CDR1 LNHDA and CDR2 SQIVND (reference sequence). Trimming stripped 7 bases from V and 7 bases from J, with 17 bases between. The CDR3 protein is CASTLAELGQPQHF. The CDR3, as DNA: TGTGCCAGTACGCTTGCGGAGCTTGGGCAGCCCCAGCATTTT.

This clonotype was observed at least ten times. This chain connects TRBV4-3 to TRBJ2-7, with D tentatively TRBD1 (5 bases). This CDR3 region has 13 residues. With 3 bases removed from V and 4 bases from J, the gap between germline ends came to 10 bases. CDR1 and CDR2 (germline): LGHNA, YSLEER. The CDR3 coding sequence is TGCGCCAGCAGCCAGACAGACAGTTACGAGCAGTACTTC. This translates into CASSQTDSYEQYF.

This clonotype was seen ten or more times. This chain links TRBV11-1 with TRBJ1-1, with TRBD1 as a possible D gene (5 bases). Per germline, CDR1 SGHAT and CDR2 FQDESV (reference sequence). V shed 5 bases and J shed 1 base, with 14 bases lying between them. The CDR3 spans 15 residues. The CDR3 DNA is TGTGCCAGCAGCCCCCTAGGGGTCGAGAACACTGAAGCTTTCTTT. This encodes CASSPLGVENTEAFF.

This clonotype has at least ten counts. The chain recombines TRBV12-3 or TRBV12-4 with TRBJ1-6; no definite D call. Deletions cut 6 bases from V and 11 bases from J, with 14 bases between. CDR3 length equals 13 residues. The CDR3 DNA follows: TGTGCCAGCAGCACTCACAAGAGGCCACCCCTCCACTTT. Protein product: CASSTHKRPPLHF.

The chain employs TRBV9 and TRBJ2-1; TRBD1 agrees at 7 bases. V was pared by 10 bases and J by 6 bases, with 13 bases of the junction left unmatched. Germline V CDR1 and CDR2: SGDLS, YYNGEE. The length of the CDR3 is 14 residues. The DNA for the CDR3 is TGTGCCTCCTCCCTGGGGACAGTACGCAATGAGCAGTTCTTC. It translates to CASSLGTVRNEQFF. Full variable domain (outside the CDR3, taken from reference TRBV9 and TRBJ2-1): DSGVTQTPKHLITATGQRVTLRCSPRSGDLSVYWYQQSLDQGLQFLIQYYNGEERAKGNILERFSAQQFPDLHSELNLSSLELGDSALYFCASSLGTVRNEQFFGPGTRLTVL.

This clonotype was counted between two and nine times. The CDR3 loop is CASSQDGVTSTDTQYF. The CDR3 DNA follows: TGCGCCAGCAGCCAAGATGGGGTGACTAGCACAGATACGCAGTATTTT. The chain is built from TRBV4-3 and TRBJ2-3; no firm D call. V lost 0 bases and J lost 0, with 10 bases in between. CDR1 LGHNA and CDR2 YSLEER come from the germline V gene. The CDR3 spans 16 residues.

This clonotype was counted many times. V gene TRBV11-2 combines with J gene TRBJ2-7, with TRBD2 as a possible D gene (5 bases). CDR3 length: 14 residues. Germline-derived CDR1 and CDR2 are SGHAT and FQNNGV. Deletions cut 5 bases from V and 2 bases from J, with 13 bases between. For the CDR3, the DNA is TGTGCCAGCAGCCCGAATCCCGGGGCCTACGAGCAGTACTTC. As protein: CASSPNPGAYEQYF.

The chain employs TRBV29-1 and TRBJ1-1; D is uncertain. The CDR3 consists of 12 residues. V was clipped by 7 bases and J by 1 base, with 10 bases between them. The germline gives CDR1 SQVTM, CDR2 ANQGSEA. The CDR3 loop is CSGMGSNTEAFF. CDR3 in DNA: TGCAGCGGGATGGGGTCGAACACTGAAGCTTTCTTT. The full variable domain, with the rest looked up from reference TRBV29-1 and TRBJ1-1, is SAVISQKPSRDICQRGTSLTIQCQVDSQVTMMFWYRQQPGQSLTLIATANQGSEATYESGFVIDKFPISRPNLTFSTLTVSNMSPEDSSIYLCSGMGSNTEAFFGQGTRLTVV.

Many counts were recorded for this clonotype. J is TRBJ1-5 and V is TRBV18; 8 bases line up with TRBD1. The CDR3 consists of 14 residues. The V gene's germline CDR1 is KGHSH and CDR2 LQKENI. V shed 3 bases, J shed 6 bases, and the junction held 4 bases outside the gene matches. CDR3 amino acids: CASSPGQGGQPQHF. The CDR3 DNA is TGTGCCAGCTCACCCGGACAGGGAGGTCAGCCCCAGCATTTT. The whole variable domain, filled in from reference TRBV18 and TRBJ1-5, reads NAGVMQNPRHLVRRRGQEARLRCSPMKGHSHVYWYRQLPEEGLKFMVYLQKENIIDESGMPKERFSAEFPKEGPSILRIQQVVRGDSAAYFCASSPGQGGQPQHFGDGTRLSIL.

Only a few counts were recorded for this clonotype. V usage is TRBV3-1 and J usage is TRBJ1-2; 7 nucleotides align to TRBD1. The CDR3 sequence is 14 residues long. J lost 7 bases, V lost 1 base, and 6 bases had no gene match. The V gene's germline CDR1 is LGHDT and CDR2 YNNKEL (reference sequence). The CDR3 sequence is CASSQANRGRGYTF. As DNA, the CDR3 is TGTGCCAGCAGCCAAGCGAACAGGGGACGTGGCTACACCTTC.

The genes are TRBV6-6 and TRBJ2-5, with D maybe TRBD2 (7 bases). Germline V gene data show CDR1 as MNHNY and CDR2 as SVGAGI (reference sequence). Trimming removed 2 bases at V and 2 bases at J, with 9 bases between. The CDR3 length is 14 residues. The CDR3 loop reads CASSYGGAQETQYF. CDR3 sequence (DNA): TGTGCCAGCAGTTACGGGGGGGCACAAGAGACCCAGTACTTC.

This clonotype has a count of ten or more. V and J are TRBV15 and TRBJ2-4; D is unresolved. The germline CDR1 and CDR2 sequences are LNHNV and YYDKDF (reference sequence). V shed 0 bases and J shed 4 bases, with 13 bases lying between them. The CDR3 spans 16 residues. CDR3 nucleotide sequence: TGTGCCACCAGCAGAGATTTCTCACTCATAAAAAACATTCAGTACTTC. It specifies CATSRDFSLIKNIQYF.

There are a few counts of this clonotype. The chain joins TRBV29-1 to TRBJ1-1; D unclear. V was shortened by 2 bases and J by 4 bases, with 14 bases between the two germline ends. Germline CDR1 is SQVTM and CDR2 is ANQGSEA. CDR3 size: 14 residues. This CDR3 is CSVELNTLGTEAFF. Written as DNA, the CDR3 is TGCAGCGTTGAATTAAACACCTTGGGCACTGAAGCTTTCTTT.

This clonotype occurred a few times. The V and J genes are TRBV12-3 or TRBV12-4 and TRBJ2-1; 10 bases are shared with TRBD2. The CDR3 is 14 amino acids. Losses at the gene ends were 9 bases for V and 8 bases for J; bases not matched to a gene: 10. The chain's CDR3 is CASWRASGGYEQFF. The CDR3, as DNA: TGTGCCAGTTGGCGGGCTAGCGGGGGCTATGAGCAGTTCTTC.